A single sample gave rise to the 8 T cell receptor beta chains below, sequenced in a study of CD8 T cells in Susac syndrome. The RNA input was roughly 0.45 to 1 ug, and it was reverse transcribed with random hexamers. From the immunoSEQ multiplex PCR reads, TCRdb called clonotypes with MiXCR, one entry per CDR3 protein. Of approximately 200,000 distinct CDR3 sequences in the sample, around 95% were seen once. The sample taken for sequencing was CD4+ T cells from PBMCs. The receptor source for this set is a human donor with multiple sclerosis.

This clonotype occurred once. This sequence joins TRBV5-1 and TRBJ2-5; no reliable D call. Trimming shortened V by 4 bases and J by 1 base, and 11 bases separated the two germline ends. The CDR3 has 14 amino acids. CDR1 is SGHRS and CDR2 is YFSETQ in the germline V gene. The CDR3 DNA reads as TGCGCCAGCAGCACGGCCGTACTCCAAGAGACCCAGTACTTC. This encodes CASSTAVLQETQYF.

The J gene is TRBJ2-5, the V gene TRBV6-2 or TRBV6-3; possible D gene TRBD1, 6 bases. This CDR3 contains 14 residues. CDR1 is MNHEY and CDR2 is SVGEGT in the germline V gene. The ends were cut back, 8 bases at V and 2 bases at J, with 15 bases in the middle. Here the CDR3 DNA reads TGTGCCAGCCTAGACAGGAATTATCAAGAGACCCAGTACTTC. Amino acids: CASLDRNYQETQYF.

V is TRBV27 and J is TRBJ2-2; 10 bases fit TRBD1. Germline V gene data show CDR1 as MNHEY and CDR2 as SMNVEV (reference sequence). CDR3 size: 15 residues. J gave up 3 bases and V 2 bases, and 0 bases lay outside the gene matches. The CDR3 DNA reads TGTGCCAGCAGTTTAGACAGGGGGCACACCGGGGAGCTGTTTTTT. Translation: CASSLDRGHTGELFF.

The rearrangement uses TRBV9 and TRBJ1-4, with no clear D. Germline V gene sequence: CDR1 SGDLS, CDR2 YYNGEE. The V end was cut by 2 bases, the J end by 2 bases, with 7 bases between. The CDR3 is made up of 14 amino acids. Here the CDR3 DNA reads TGTGCCAGCAGCGTTTCTCCGACTAATGAAAAACTGTTTTTT. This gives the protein CASSVSPTNEKLFF.

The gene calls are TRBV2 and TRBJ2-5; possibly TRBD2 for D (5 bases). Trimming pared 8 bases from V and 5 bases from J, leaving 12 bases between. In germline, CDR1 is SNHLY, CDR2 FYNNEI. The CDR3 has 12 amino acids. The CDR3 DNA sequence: TGTGCCAGCGCTCTAGCTCGGGAGACCCAGTACTTC. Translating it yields CASALARETQYF.

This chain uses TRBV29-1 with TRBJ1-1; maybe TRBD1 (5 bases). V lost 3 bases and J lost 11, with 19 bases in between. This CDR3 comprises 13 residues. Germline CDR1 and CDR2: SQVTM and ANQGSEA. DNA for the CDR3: TGCAGCGTTGAGGGGGAAGGGCAAACGGAGGCTTTCTTT. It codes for CSVEGEGQTEAFF.

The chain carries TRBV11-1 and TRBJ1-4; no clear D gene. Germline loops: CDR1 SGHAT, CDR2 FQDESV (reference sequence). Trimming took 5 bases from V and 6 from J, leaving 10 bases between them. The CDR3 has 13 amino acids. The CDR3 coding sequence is TGTGCCAGCAGCCACGCGGGCCATGAAAAACTGTTTTTT. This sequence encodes CASSHAGHEKLFF. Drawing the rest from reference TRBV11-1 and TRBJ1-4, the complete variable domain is EAEVAQSPRYKITEKSQAVAFWCDPISGHATLYWYRQILGQGPELLVQFQDESVVDDSQLPKDRFSAERLKGVDSTLKIQPAELGDSAMYLCASSHAGHEKLFFGSGTQLSVL.

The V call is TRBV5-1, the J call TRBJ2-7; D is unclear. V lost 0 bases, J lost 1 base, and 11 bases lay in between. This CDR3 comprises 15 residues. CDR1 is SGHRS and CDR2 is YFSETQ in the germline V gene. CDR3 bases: TGCGCCAGCAGCTTGGGGACGGATCCTTCCTACGAGCAGTACTTC. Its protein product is CASSLGTDPSYEQYF.